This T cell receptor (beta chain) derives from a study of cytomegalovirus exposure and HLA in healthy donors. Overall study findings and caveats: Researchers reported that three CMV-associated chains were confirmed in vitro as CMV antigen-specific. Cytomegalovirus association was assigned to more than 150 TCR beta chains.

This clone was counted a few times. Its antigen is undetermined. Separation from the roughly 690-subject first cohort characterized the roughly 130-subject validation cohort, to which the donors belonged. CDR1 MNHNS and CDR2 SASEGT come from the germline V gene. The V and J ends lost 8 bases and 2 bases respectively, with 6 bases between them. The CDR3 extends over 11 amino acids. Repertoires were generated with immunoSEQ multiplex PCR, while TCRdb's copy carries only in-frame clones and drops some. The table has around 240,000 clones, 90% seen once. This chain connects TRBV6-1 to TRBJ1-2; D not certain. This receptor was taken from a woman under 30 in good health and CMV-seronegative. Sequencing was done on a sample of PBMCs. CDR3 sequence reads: CASERNYGYTF. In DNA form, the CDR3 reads TGTGCCAGCGAGCGAAACTATGGCTACACCTTC.